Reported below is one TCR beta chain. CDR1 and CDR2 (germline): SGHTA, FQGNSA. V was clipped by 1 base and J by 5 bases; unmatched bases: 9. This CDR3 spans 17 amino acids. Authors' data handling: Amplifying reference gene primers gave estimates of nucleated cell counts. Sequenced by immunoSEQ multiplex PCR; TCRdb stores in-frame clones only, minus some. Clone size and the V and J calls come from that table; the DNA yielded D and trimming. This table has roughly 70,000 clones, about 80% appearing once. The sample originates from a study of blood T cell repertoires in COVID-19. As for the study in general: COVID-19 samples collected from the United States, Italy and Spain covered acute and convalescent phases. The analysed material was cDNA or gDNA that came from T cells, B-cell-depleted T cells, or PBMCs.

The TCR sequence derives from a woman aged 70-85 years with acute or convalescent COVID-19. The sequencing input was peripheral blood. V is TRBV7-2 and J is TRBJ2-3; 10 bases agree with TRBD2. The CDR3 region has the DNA TGTGCCAGCAGCTTAGGACCAGCGGGGGGGCCCGAAGATACGCAGTATTTT. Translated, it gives CASSLGPAGGPEDTQYF.